This note documents a single T cell receptor beta chain sequence. Its antigen is not known. Graves' hyperthyroidism was deemed stable absent ophthalmopathy progression within 18 months. Subjects aged 18 to 65 presented with newly diagnosed hyperthyroidism of less than 2 months' duration. The study excluded patients with uncontrolled infection, other autoimmune disease, pregnancy or lactation. The source of the sample is a study of T cells in Graves' hyperthyroidism and ophthalmopathy. General study findings and limits: Blood also held most thyroid clonotypes expanded beyond 0.001.

Authors of the study amplified TCR beta CDR3 regions from RNA transcripts. TCR CDR3 underwent first-round RT-PCR with the HTBI primer set. Using its own MiXCR run on the multiplex PCR reads, TCRdb lists one record per CDR3 protein. Counted here are 340,000 or so distinct CDR3 sequences, approximately 18% occurring once; the ten biggest clones make up around 50%. Germline V lookup: CDR1 SEHNR, CDR2 FQNEAQ (reference sequence). This CDR3 is built from 17 residues. V gave up 6 bases and J gave up 3 bases, with 22 bases separating them. The sequence derives from a woman in her forties or fifties with Graves' hyperthyroidism. The V and J genes are TRBV7-9 and TRBJ2-3, with D maybe TRBD2 (5 bases). Sequencing used blood. Here the CDR3 reads CASSSTLTRTGTDTQYF. The CDR3 DNA reads TGTGCCAGCAGTTCCACCTTAACCCGCACGGGAACAGATACGCAGTATTTT.